Shown below are 30 T cell receptor beta chains from a single sample sequenced in a study of blood T cells in healthy people across ages. For the second PCR, which ran for roughly 6 to 12 cycles, a sample-barcoded 5' primer and a J-beta primer mix were used. TCRdb processed the 5' RACE reads anew with MiXCR; each CDR3 protein has one entry. This sample has 1.5 million to 2 million distinct CDR3 sequences, with about 50% found just once. Material for sequencing was blood. Receptors originate from a woman aged 40-49 years in good health.

V gene TRBV20-1 combines with J gene TRBJ2-7; the match to TRBD2 covers 8 bases. Germline V lookup: CDR1 DFQATT, CDR2 SNEGSKA (reference sequence). The CDR3 runs 17 residues. The J segment lost 3 bases and the V segment lost 6 bases, leaving 19 bases of the junction unmatched. The CDR3 DNA reads TGCAGTGCGCGCTCTGGAAGGACGAGGCGGGGGGTCTACGAGCAGTACTTC. Translated, it gives CSARSGRTRRGVYEQYF.

This sequence joins TRBV11-2 and TRBJ2-5, with 8 bases matching TRBD2. The J call may be wrong; the DNA end is better matched by TRBJ2-7. CDR3 length: 15 residues. CDR1 is SGHAT and CDR2 is FQNNGV in the germline V gene. The CDR3 region has the DNA TGTGCCAGCAGCTCCTTAGCGGGAAAAACCTACGAGCAGTACTTC. This sequence encodes CASSSLAGKTYEQYF.

The V and J genes are TRBV4-3 and TRBJ2-3; D might be TRBD2 (5 bases). CDR3 length: 15 residues. From germline, CDR1 is LGHNA and CDR2 YSLEER. V lost 3 bases and J 1 base, leaving 11 bases between the germline ends. The DNA of the CDR3 is TGCGCCAGCAGCCAGCTTCGGCGGGGCACAGATACGCAGTATTTT. Protein product: CASSQLRRGTDTQYF.

This chain uses TRBV7-2 with TRBJ2-5; D unclear. The J call may be faulty, since TRBJ2-7 better matches the DNA end. Germline lookup yields CDR1 SGHTA and CDR2 FQGNSA. The CDR3 is made up of 13 amino acids. Here the CDR3 reads CASSEELWLEQYF. CDR3 in DNA: TGTGCCAGCAGCGAGGAGCTTTGGCTCGAGCAGTACTTC.

The table lists this clonotype with a few counts. This chain joins TRBV12-3 or TRBV12-4 and TRBJ1-4, with TRBD1 as a possible D gene (5 bases). Trimming stripped 4 bases from V and 0 bases from J, with 15 bases between. The CDR3 is 17 residues long. The CDR3 nucleotides are TGTGCCAGCAGTTCCACCGGGACTTCTGCAACTAATGAAAAACTGTTTTTT. This encodes CASSSTGTSATNEKLFF.

This chain links TRBV6-4 with TRBJ1-2; weak D call: TRBD1 (6 bases). The CDR3 loop spans 17 amino acids. Germline V gene sequence: CDR1 MRHNA, CDR2 SNTAGT. V lost 2 bases, J lost 1 base, and 17 bases lay in between. CDR3 sequence: CASSDDGPRGHNYGYTF. CDR3 sequence (DNA): TGTGCCAGCAGTGACGACGGCCCTCGGGGGCATAACTATGGCTACACCTTC.

This clonotype has a handful of counts. The chain recombines TRBV7-3 with TRBJ2-7; D is possibly TRBD2 (5 bases). From germline, CDR1 is SGHTA and CDR2 FQGTGA. This CDR3 region has 12 residues. Trimming took 5 bases from V and 7 from J, leaving 12 bases between them. CDR3 nucleotides: TGTGCCAGCAGCAGGGAGATCGGTGAGCAGTACTTC. Amino acids: CASSREIGEQYF.

This sequence joins TRBV29-1 and TRBJ1-1, with TRBD1 matching over 7 bases. The V gene end was trimmed by 7 bases and the J gene end by 4 bases; junction bases not matched to a gene: 12. Looked up from germline, CDR1 is SQVTM and CDR2 is ANQGSEA. The CDR3 has 14 amino acids. For the CDR3, the DNA is TGCAGCGCGAAACAGGGGATAATGGGCACTGAAGCTTTCTTT. Its protein is CSAKQGIMGTEAFF.

This clonotype was observed a few times. This chain joins TRBV29-1 and TRBJ2-5, with D unresolved. V was cut by 4 bases and J by 1 base, with 10 bases left in between. Per the germline V gene, CDR1 is SQVTM and CDR2 is ANQGSEA. This CDR3 has 13 residues. DNA of the CDR3: TGCAGCGTTGGGTGGGGAACCCAAGAGACCCAGTACTTC. Protein sequence: CSVGWGTQETQYF.

This chain uses TRBV4-1 with TRBJ1-6; perhaps TRBD1 as D (6 bases). The CDR3 loop spans 14 amino acids. The V end lost 1 base, the J end lost 7 bases, and 8 bases lay between the germline ends. Germline V gene data show CDR1 as MGHRA and CDR2 as YSYEKL. CDR3 in DNA: TGCGCCAGCAGCCAAGCAGGGGTCAATTCACCCCTCCACTTT. It is translated as CASSQAGVNSPLHF.

The CDR3 nucleotides are TGCAGCTCACCCTCTGGGCGGAGCTATGGCTACACCTTC. This codes for CSSPSGRSYGYTF. This chain connects TRBV20-1 to TRBJ1-2; unclear D gene. Germline V gene lookup returns CDR1 DFQATT and CDR2 SNEGSKA (reference sequence). This CDR3 has 13 amino acids.

This chain links TRBV6-1 with TRBJ2-1; 9 nucleotides line up with TRBD2. There are 16 residues in the CDR3. CDR1 MNHNS and CDR2 SASEGT come from the germline V gene. V shed 1 base and J 3 bases; nucleotides not matched to a gene: 4. CDR3 DNA: TGTGCCAGCAGTGAAGGCGGCGGGGGGGTCTACAATGAGCAGTTCTTC. Encoded protein: CASSEGGGGVYNEQFF.

This rearrangement joins TRBV4-2 to TRBJ2-1; TRBD1 is a possible D gene (6 bases). V was cut by 3 bases and J by 4 bases, with 10 bases left in between. CDR1 and CDR2 (germline): LGHNA, YNFKEQ. The CDR3 totals 14 residues. This chain's CDR3 is CASSHVDRYNEQFF. The DNA for the CDR3 is TGTGCCAGCAGCCATGTTGACAGGTACAATGAGCAGTTCTTC.

The CDR3 coding sequence is TGTGCCAGCAGTCCCTGGTCGGGGGTGGGTGGTACAGATACGCAGTATTTT. This gives the protein CASSPWSGVGGTDTQYF. The V gene is TRBV27, the J gene TRBJ2-3, with a tentative D call TRBD2 (6 bases). The CDR3 length is 17 residues. V lost 5 bases to trimming and J lost 3 bases, with 21 bases between them. Germline lookup yields CDR1 MNHEY and CDR2 SMNVEV (reference sequence).

This clonotype was seen a single time. The genes are TRBV27 and TRBJ2-7; TRBD1 matches at 8 bases. Germline values: CDR1 MNHEY, CDR2 SMNVEV (reference sequence). The CDR3 is 15 residues long. The trim removed 4 bases at V and 2 bases at J, leaving 7 bases unmatched. The CDR3 protein is CASSSARDRTYEQYF. The CDR3 nucleotides read TGTGCCAGCAGTTCAGCCCGGGACAGGACCTACGAGCAGTACTTC.

This clonotype has a count of ten or more. V usage is TRBV20-1 and J usage is TRBJ2-3, with D maybe TRBD1 (5 bases). Germline V CDR1 and CDR2: DFQATT, SNEGSKA (reference sequence). V was cut by 1 base and J by 1 base, with 15 bases left in between. This CDR3 contains 16 residues. The CDR3 nucleotides read TGCAGTGCTAGAGTCTGGGGCACCACTGGCACAGATACGCAGTATTTT. Translating gives CSARVWGTTGTDTQYF.

In the case of this clonotype: The junction departs from germline at one end; a sequencing error may be responsible. V and J are TRBV29-1 and TRBJ1-4, with D possibly being TRBD1 (5 bases). This CDR3 is 14 amino acids long. Germline-derived CDR1 and CDR2 are SQVTM and ANQGSEA. The CDR3 here is CSVEDRETNEELFF. The DNA of the CDR3 is TGCAGCGTTGAAGACAGGGAGACGAATGAAGAACTGTTTTTT.

In its sample, this clonotype was seen a few times. V and J are TRBV4-3 and TRBJ2-1; TRBD1 aligns across 10 bases. V dropped 3 bases and J dropped 9; count of bases not matched to a gene: 5. Germline V gene data show CDR1 as LGHNA and CDR2 as YSLEER. The CDR3 spans 14 residues. The CDR3 DNA sequence: TGCGCCAGCAGCCATCGACAGGGGGCAGGTGAGCAGTTCTTC. Encoded protein: CASSHRQGAGEQFF.

The chain carries TRBV3-1 and TRBJ2-7; D ambiguous. V was trimmed by 0 bases and J by 3 bases, leaving 9 bases between them. Germline CDR1 and CDR2: LGHDT and YNNKEL (reference sequence). CDR3 length equals 14 residues. The CDR3 reads CASSQDLVGYEQYF. The CDR3 DNA sequence: TGTGCCAGCAGCCAAGACCTGGTCGGCTACGAGCAGTACTTC.

V gene TRBV12-5 combines with J gene TRBJ2-1; D is unclear. This CDR3 is built from 13 residues. The germline V gene has CDR1 LGHNT and CDR2 FRNRAP. Trimming shortened V by 0 bases and J by 8 bases, and 8 bases separated the two germline ends. The CDR3 bases are TGTGCTAGTGGTTTGGTACCTTGGGATGAGCAGTTCTTC. Translated: CASGLVPWDEQFF.

The V call is TRBV7-8, the J call TRBJ2-1; 10 positions agree with TRBD2. Trimming at V came to 3 bases and at J to 7 bases, leaving 12 bases not matched to a gene. CDR1 and CDR2 from the germline V gene are SGHVS and FQNEAQ. CDR3 length: 17 amino acids. CDR3 residues: CASSFSGGPTFMNEQFF. DNA of the CDR3: TGTGCCAGCAGCTTTAGCGGGGGGCCAACCTTTATGAATGAGCAGTTCTTC.

The table lists this clonotype with a few counts. The genes are TRBV4-2 and TRBJ2-5, with D perhaps TRBD1 (6 bases). In germline, CDR1 is LGHNA, CDR2 YNFKEQ. Trimming cost V 2 bases and J 5 bases, with 15 bases left between them. The CDR3 loop spans 15 amino acids. CDR3 amino acids: CASSQSLGTPETQYF. DNA for the CDR3: TGTGCCAGCAGCCAATCTCTAGGGACACCCGAGACCCAGTACTTC.

The V call is TRBV12-3 or TRBV12-4, the J call TRBJ2-3; no firm D call. The ends were cut back, 3 bases at V and 2 bases at J, with 9 bases in the middle. The CDR3 sequence is 14 residues long. The CDR3 reads CASSFGPYTDTQYF. CDR3 coding DNA: TGTGCCAGCAGTTTCGGACCATACACAGATACGCAGTATTTT.

This clonotype has only a few counts. The chain couples TRBV20-1 to TRBJ2-7, with TRBD1 matching over 7 bases. In germline, CDR1 is DFQATT, CDR2 SNEGSKA (reference sequence). The CDR3 sequence is 12 residues long. J was trimmed by 6 bases and V by 3 bases; bases with no gene match: 5. DNA for the CDR3: TGCAGTGCTAGCGACAGGGCGGGCGAGCAGTACTTC. It yields the protein CSASDRAGEQYF.

The sample holds a few counts of this clonotype. The rearrangement joins TRBV4-3 to TRBJ2-7, with TRBD2 matching over 8 bases. This CDR3 has 14 amino acids. J lost 2 bases, V lost 4 bases, and 4 bases had no gene match. CDR1 and CDR2 (germline): LGHNA, YSLEER. The CDR3 sequence is CASSPVAGPYEQYF. The CDR3 DNA sequence: TGCGCCAGCAGCCCGGTAGCGGGGCCCTACGAGCAGTACTTC.

This chain connects TRBV28 to TRBJ1-4, with 9 bases matching TRBD1. In germline, CDR1 is MDHEN, CDR2 SYDVKM. The CDR3 sequence is 15 residues long. The V and J ends lost 2 bases and 8 bases, in that order; junction bases with no gene match: 6. CDR3 region: CASSLMTGGKEKLFF. The CDR3 nucleotides are TGTGCCAGCAGTTTAATGACAGGGGGGAAGGAAAAACTGTTTTTT.

The J gene is TRBJ2-3, the V gene TRBV25-1; 7 nucleotides line up with TRBD1. Germline V gene lookup returns CDR1 MGHDK and CDR2 SYGVNS. Trimming cost V 7 bases and J 0 bases; bases outside gene matches: 4. The CDR3 has 14 residues. The CDR3 DNA reads TGTGCCAGCACTTCAGGGGGAAGCACAGATACGCAGTATTTT. This encodes CASTSGGSTDTQYF.

CDR3 loop: CSSGLGHNEQFF. The CDR3 nucleotides read TGCAGTTCGGGACTAGGTCACAATGAGCAGTTCTTC. This sequence joins TRBV20-1 and TRBJ2-1; 8 positions match TRBD2. Per germline, CDR1 DFQATT and CDR2 SNEGSKA (reference sequence). The CDR3 length is 12 residues. J lost 5 bases, V lost 8 bases, and 5 bases had no gene match.

At least ten counts were recorded for this clonotype. The chain combines TRBV7-2 with TRBJ2-5, with 7 bases fitting TRBD1. Germline CDR1 reads SGHTA; CDR2 reads FQGNSA. V dropped 4 bases and J dropped 5; count of bases not matched to a gene: 7. This CDR3 has 14 amino acids. CDR3 residues: CASSSTGERETQYF. In nucleotides, the CDR3 is TGTGCCAGCAGCTCTACAGGGGAAAGGGAGACCCAGTACTTC.

This sequence joins TRBV11-1 and TRBJ2-5; no clear D. CDR1 and CDR2 from the germline V gene are SGHAT and FQDESV (reference sequence). The V and J ends lost 5 bases and 1 base respectively, with 11 bases between them. This CDR3 has 14 residues. CDR3: CASSPPRSQETQYF. The CDR3 coding sequence is TGTGCCAGCAGCCCCCCTCGGAGCCAAGAGACCCAGTACTTC.